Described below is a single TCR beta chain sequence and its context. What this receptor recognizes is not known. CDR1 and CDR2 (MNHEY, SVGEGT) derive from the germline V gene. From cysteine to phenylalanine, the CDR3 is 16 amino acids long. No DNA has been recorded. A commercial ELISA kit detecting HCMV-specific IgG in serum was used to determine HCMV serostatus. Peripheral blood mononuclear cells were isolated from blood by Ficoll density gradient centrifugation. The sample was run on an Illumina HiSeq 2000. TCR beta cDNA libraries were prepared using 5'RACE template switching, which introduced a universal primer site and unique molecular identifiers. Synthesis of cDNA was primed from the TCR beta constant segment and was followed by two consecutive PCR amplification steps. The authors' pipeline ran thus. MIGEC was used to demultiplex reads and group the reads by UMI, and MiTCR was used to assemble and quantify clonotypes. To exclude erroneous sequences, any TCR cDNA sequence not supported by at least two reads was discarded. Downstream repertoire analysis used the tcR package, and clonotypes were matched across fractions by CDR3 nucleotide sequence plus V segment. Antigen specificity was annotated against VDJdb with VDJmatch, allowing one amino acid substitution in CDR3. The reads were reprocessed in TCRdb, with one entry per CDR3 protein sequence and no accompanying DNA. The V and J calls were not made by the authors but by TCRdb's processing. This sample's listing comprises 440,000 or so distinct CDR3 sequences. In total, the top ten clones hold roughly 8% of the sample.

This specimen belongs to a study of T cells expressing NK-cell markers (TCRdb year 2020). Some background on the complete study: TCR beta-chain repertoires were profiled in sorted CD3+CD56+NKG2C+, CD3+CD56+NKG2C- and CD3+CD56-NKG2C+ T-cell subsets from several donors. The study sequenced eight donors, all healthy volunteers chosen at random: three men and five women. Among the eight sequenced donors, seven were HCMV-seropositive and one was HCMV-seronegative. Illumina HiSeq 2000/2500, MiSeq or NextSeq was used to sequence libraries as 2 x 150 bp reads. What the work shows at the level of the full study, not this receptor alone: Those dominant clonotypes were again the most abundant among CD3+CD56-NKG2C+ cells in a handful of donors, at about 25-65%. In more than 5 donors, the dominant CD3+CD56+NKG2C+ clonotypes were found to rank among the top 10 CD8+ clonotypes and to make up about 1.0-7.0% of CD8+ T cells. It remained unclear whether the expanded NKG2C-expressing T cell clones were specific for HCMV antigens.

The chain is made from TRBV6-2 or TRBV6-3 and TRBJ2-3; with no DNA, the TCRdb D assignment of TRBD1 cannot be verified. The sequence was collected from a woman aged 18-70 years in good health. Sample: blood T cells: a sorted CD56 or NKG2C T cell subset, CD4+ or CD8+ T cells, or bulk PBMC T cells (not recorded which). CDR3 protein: CASSYSRDSVLDTQYF.